These 22 T cell receptor beta chains were sequenced from one sample in a study of blood T cell repertoires in COVID-19 (TCRdb year 2020). Library construction relied on the immunoSEQ multiplex PCR assay. Drawn from immuneACCESS, this table holds only the in-frame rearrangements with V and J called that TCRdb kept. Clones are partly lost; checked studies trace under half to an unresolved V gene and leave the rest unexplained. The sample has 250,000 or so clones on record, roughly four fifths of them singletons. The ten largest clones represent about 2% of the sample. The sequenced sample was PBMCs or T cells enriched from blood (not recorded which). Every receptor here comes from a man aged 55 to 70 who had recovered from COVID-19.

The chain has TRBV7-2 and TRBJ2-1, with 10 bases that match TRBD2. CDR3 length: 14 amino acids. The ends lost 6 bases at V and 6 bases at J; junction bases unmatched: 5. Germline CDR1 reads SGHTA; CDR2 reads FQGNSA. The CDR3 here is CASSSGTSVNEQFF. DNA for the CDR3: TGTGCCAGCAGTTCCGGGACTAGCGTCAATGAGCAGTTCTTC.

The chain uses TRBV20-1 and TRBJ1-6; 7 positions agree with TRBD1. In germline, CDR1 is DFQATT, CDR2 SNEGSKA (reference sequence). V trimming: 3 bases; J trimming: 7 bases; junction bases outside the gene matches: 6. This CDR3 is 14 amino acids long. The CDR3 region has the DNA TGCAGTGCTAGTCCACAGGGGACGAATTCACCCCTCCACTTT. This codes for CSASPQGTNSPLHF.

The chain carries TRBV12-5 and TRBJ2-2; 8 bases fit TRBD1. Germline V lookup: CDR1 LGHNT, CDR2 FRNRAP. This CDR3 has 17 amino acids. Trimming cost V 2 bases and J 3 bases; bases outside gene matches: 8. This CDR3 is CASGLPIGQGYTGELFF. The DNA of the CDR3 is TGTGCTAGTGGTTTGCCCATAGGACAGGGTTACACCGGGGAGCTGTTTTTT.

This chain links TRBV6-1 with TRBJ2-1; 9 bases match TRBD1. The CDR3 runs 20 residues. The V gene end was trimmed by 1 base and the J gene end by 5 bases; junction bases not matched to a gene: 18. Germline CDR1 MNHNS, CDR2 SASEGT. The CDR3, as DNA: TGTGCCAGCAGTGAAGAACCGCCAAAAAGAAACAGGGGGCTACACAATGAGCAGTTCTTC. Its protein is CASSEEPPKRNRGLHNEQFF.

The chain employs TRBV5-5 and TRBJ2-1; unclear D gene. V was shortened by 4 bases and J by 8 bases, with 10 bases between the two germline ends. The germline gives CDR1 SGHKS, CDR2 YYEKEE (reference sequence). This CDR3 has 12 amino acids. DNA for the CDR3: TGTGCCAGCAGCACGACTGGCGATGAGCAGTTCTTC. Encoded protein: CASSTTGDEQFF.

The genes are TRBV4-2 and TRBJ1-4; no reliable D call. CDR1 is LGHNA and CDR2 is YNFKEQ in the germline V gene. V was cut by 0 bases and J by 8 bases, with 16 bases left in between. This CDR3 region has 16 residues. The chain's CDR3 is CASSQDFGSAGEKLFF. The CDR3 coding sequence is TGTGCCAGCAGCCAAGACTTCGGTTCGGCGGGGGAAAAACTGTTTTTT.

V gene TRBV6-5 combines with J gene TRBJ2-5; D gene unclear. This CDR3 region has 13 residues. Germline-derived CDR1 and CDR2 are MNHEY and SVGAGI. The V end lost 11 bases, the J end lost 7 bases, and 20 bases lay between the germline ends. The CDR3 sequence is CASLGHPTGTQYF. Here the CDR3 DNA reads TGTGCCTCGTTGGGTCATCCTACGGGGACCCAGTACTTC.

The V gene is TRBV5-4, the J gene TRBJ2-5; perhaps TRBD2 as D (5 bases). Germline V gene data show CDR1 as SGHNT and CDR2 as YYREEE (reference sequence). V shed 4 bases and J shed 5 bases, with 15 bases lying between them. The CDR3 has 14 amino acids. The CDR3 DNA follows: TGTGCCAGCAGCCCTTCCGGGGTCGGGGAGACCCAGTACTTC. It yields the protein CASSPSGVGETQYF.

The genes are TRBV12-3 or TRBV12-4 and TRBJ1-2; a weak D match, TRBD1 (5 bases). This CDR3 is 12 amino acids long. V lost 4 bases and J 13 bases, leaving 16 bases between the germline ends. The CDR3 reads CASSSRQTRRTF. The CDR3 DNA reads TGTGCCAGCAGTTCGCGACAGACCCGCCGCACCTTC.

This clone was detected once. The chain combines TRBV5-8 with TRBJ1-2, with TRBD1 as a possible D gene (6 bases). The V gene's germline CDR1 is SGHTS and CDR2 YDEGEE. V shed 2 bases and J shed 7 bases, with 9 bases lying between them. The CDR3 extends over 12 amino acids. CDR3 sequence reads: CASSLQGFGYTF. CDR3 in DNA: TGTGCCAGCAGCTTACAGGGATTTGGCTACACCTTC.

This clone appeared once. The genes are TRBV6-6 and TRBJ2-6; D gene uncertain. This CDR3 contains 13 residues. Germline V CDR1 and CDR2: MNHNY, SVGAGI (reference sequence). Trimming removed 8 bases from V and 0 bases from J, with 5 bases in between. The CDR3 bases are TGTGCCAGCCACAGCTCTGGGGCCAACGTCCTGACTTTC. It translates to CASHSSGANVLTF.

The V call is TRBV7-9, the J call TRBJ1-4; D not certain. Germline CDR1 is SEHNR and CDR2 is FQNEAQ (reference sequence). The CDR3 is made up of 14 amino acids. V was cut by 1 base and J by 4 bases, with 7 bases left in between. The CDR3, as DNA: TGTGCCAGCAGCTTAGGCGGGAGTAATGAAAAACTGTTTTTT. This encodes CASSLGGSNEKLFF.

The chain is built from TRBV4-1 and TRBJ2-5, with TRBD1 matching over 8 bases. Trimming cost V 1 base and J 2 bases; bases outside gene matches: 12. CDR1 and CDR2 (germline): MGHRA, YSYEKL. CDR3 length: 18 amino acids. CDR3 residues: CASSQAPSGTGEQETQYF. The CDR3 DNA reads TGCGCCAGCAGCCAAGCCCCGTCAGGGACAGGAGAACAAGAGACCCAGTACTTC.

This clone was counted many times. The chain employs TRBV3-1 (or the pseudogene TRBV3-2) and TRBJ2-7; 9 bases are a match to TRBD1. The V segment lost 3 bases and the J segment 5 bases; nucleotides outside the gene matches: 8. This CDR3 is built from 15 residues. Germline assignment: CDR1 LGHDT and CDR2 YNNKEL (reference sequence). The chain's CDR3 is CASSHRDRAVHEQYF. CDR3 nucleotides: TGTGCCAGCAGCCATAGGGACAGGGCGGTCCACGAGCAGTACTTC.

The rearrangement links TRBV15 to TRBJ1-5, with a tentative D call TRBD1 (5 bases). CDR3 length: 19 amino acids. Germline lookup yields CDR1 LNHNV and CDR2 YYDKDF (reference sequence). V gave up 1 base and J gave up 0 bases, with 19 bases separating them. The CDR3 loop reads CATSRGASYGGYSNQPQHF. The CDR3 nucleotides are TGTGCCACCAGCAGAGGAGCTTCGTACGGGGGTTATAGCAATCAGCCCCAGCATTTT.

This chain links TRBV18 with TRBJ2-6; unclear D gene. The CDR3 has 17 residues. Germline CDR1 KGHSH, CDR2 LQKENI. V lost 4 bases and J lost 0, with 13 bases in between. The DNA of the CDR3 is TGTGCCAGCTCACTTTCCCGGGTGGGCTCTGGGGCCAACGTCCTGACTTTC. This encodes CASSLSRVGSGANVLTF.

The gene calls are TRBV11-2 and TRBJ2-3; a possible D gene is TRBD1 (5 bases). The V end was cut by 0 bases, the J end by 2 bases, with 12 bases between. Germline V gene lookup returns CDR1 SGHAT and CDR2 FQNNGV. The CDR3 sequence is 16 residues long. CDR3 protein: CASSLDHRFYTDTQYF. The CDR3 DNA follows: TGTGCCAGCAGCTTAGATCACAGGTTCTACACAGATACGCAGTATTTT.

This chain connects TRBV5-1 to TRBJ1-4; 7 bases map to TRBD1. V lost 2 bases and J lost 8; bases outside the gene matches: 6. CDR1 and CDR2 (germline): SGHRS, YFSETQ. The CDR3 is 14 amino acids. The CDR3 protein is CASSLAGGGEKLFF. DNA for the CDR3: TGCGCCAGCAGCTTAGCAGGGGGTGGAGAAAAACTGTTTTTT. Filled out from reference TRBV5-1 and TRBJ1-4, the complete variable domain reads KAGVTQTPRYLIKTRGQQVTLSCSPISGHRSVSWYQQTPGQGLQFLFEYFSETQRNKGNFPGRFSGRQFSNSRSEMNVSTLELGDSALYLCASSLAGGGEKLFFGSGTQLSVL.

This clone was detected once. The CDR3 loop reads CASMGGQGARYGYTF. The CDR3 nucleotides are TGTGCCAGCATGGGGGGACAGGGGGCTCGCTATGGCTACACCTTC. V is TRBV19 and J is TRBJ1-2; 12 bases align to TRBD1. This CDR3 has 15 amino acids. The J segment lost 4 bases and the V segment lost 9 bases, leaving 9 bases of the junction unmatched. Germline V gene sequence: CDR1 LNHDA, CDR2 SQIVND (reference sequence). Using reference TRBV19 and TRBJ1-2 for the parts outside the CDR3, the full variable domain is DGGITQSPKYLFRKEGQNVTLSCEQNLNHDAMYWYRQDPGQGLRLIYYSQIVNDFQKGDIAEGYSVSREKKESFPLTVTSAQKNPTAFYLCASMGGQGARYGYTFGSGTRLTVV.

The gene calls are TRBV25-1 and TRBJ2-5, with D maybe TRBD1 (5 bases). The V and J ends lost 8 bases and 0 bases respectively, with 10 bases between them. The CDR3 sequence is 13 residues long. Germline CDR1 and CDR2: MGHDK and SYGVNS. The CDR3 spells CASQRGNQETQYF. DNA of the CDR3: TGTGCCAGCCAAAGGGGCAACCAAGAGACCCAGTACTTC. The variable domain in full, with the rest retrieved from reference TRBV25-1 and TRBJ2-5, is EADIYQTPRYLVIGTGKKITLECSQTMGHDKMYWYQQDPGMELHLIHYSYGVNSTEKGDLSSESTVSRIRTEHFPLTLESARPSHTSQYLCASQRGNQETQYFGPGTRLLVL.

CDR3: CAISEGWERTDTQYF. Here the CDR3 DNA reads TGTGCCATCAGTGAAGGGTGGGAGAGGACAGATACGCAGTATTTT. The chain has TRBV10-3 and TRBJ2-3, with D possibly being TRBD2 (5 bases). The germline CDR1 and CDR2 sequences are ENHRY and SYGVKD. This CDR3 spans 15 amino acids. Trimming left V 3 bases short and J 3 bases short, with 13 bases between.

V gene TRBV12-3 or TRBV12-4 combines with J gene TRBJ2-3; 7 bases are a match to TRBD2. The CDR3 consists of 12 residues. Trimming took 5 bases from V and 11 from J; bases not matched to a gene: 7. The CDR3 DNA is TGTGCCAGCAGTGGAAGCGGGGAAGGGCAGTATTTT. Protein: CASSGSGEGQYF.